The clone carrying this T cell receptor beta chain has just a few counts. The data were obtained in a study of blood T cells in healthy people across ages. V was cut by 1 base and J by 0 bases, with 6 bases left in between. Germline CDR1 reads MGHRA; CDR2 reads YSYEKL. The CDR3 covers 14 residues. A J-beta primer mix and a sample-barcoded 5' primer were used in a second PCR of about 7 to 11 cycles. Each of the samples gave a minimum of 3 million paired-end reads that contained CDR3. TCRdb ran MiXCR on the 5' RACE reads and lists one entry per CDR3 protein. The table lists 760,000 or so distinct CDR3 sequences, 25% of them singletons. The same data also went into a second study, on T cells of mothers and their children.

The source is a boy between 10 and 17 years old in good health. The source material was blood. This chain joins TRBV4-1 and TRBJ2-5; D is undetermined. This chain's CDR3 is CASSQGVYQETQYF. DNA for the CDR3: TGCGCCAGCAGCCAAGGAGTTTACCAAGAGACCCAGTACTTC.